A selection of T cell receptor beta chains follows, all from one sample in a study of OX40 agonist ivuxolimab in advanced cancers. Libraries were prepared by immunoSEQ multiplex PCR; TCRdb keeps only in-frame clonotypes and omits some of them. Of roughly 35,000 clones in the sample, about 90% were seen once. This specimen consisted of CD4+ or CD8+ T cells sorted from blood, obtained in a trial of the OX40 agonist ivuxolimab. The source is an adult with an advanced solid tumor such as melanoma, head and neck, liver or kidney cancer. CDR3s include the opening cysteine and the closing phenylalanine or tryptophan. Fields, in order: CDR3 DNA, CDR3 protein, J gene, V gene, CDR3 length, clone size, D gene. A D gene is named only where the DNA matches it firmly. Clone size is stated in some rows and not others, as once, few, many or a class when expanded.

cdr3_nt: TGTGCCAGCAGTGTTGGCAGCTCCTACGAGCAGTACTTC
cdr3_aa: CASSVGSSYEQYF
j_call: TRBJ2-7
v_call: TRBV25-1
cdr3_length: 13
clone_size: -
d_call: -

cdr3_nt: TGTGCCAGCAGTTACTGGCTAGCGGGAAGCACAGATACGCAGTATTTT
cdr3_aa: CASSYWLAGSTDTQYF
j_call: TRBJ2-3
v_call: TRBV6-5
cdr3_length: 16
clone_size: -
d_call: TRBD2

cdr3_nt: TGCGCCAGCAGCCTTACACAGGAGTCCTATGGCTACACCTTC
cdr3_aa: CASSLTQESYGYTF
j_call: TRBJ1-2
v_call: TRBV4-3
cdr3_length: 14
clone_size: -
d_call: -

cdr3_nt: TGTGCCAGCAGCCCCTACGAGCAGTACTTC
cdr3_aa: CASSPYEQYF
j_call: TRBJ2-7
v_call: TRBV14
cdr3_length: 10
clone_size: -
d_call: -

cdr3_nt: TGTGCCAGCAGCCAGACCCCTCGCCATGGCTACACCTTC
cdr3_aa: CASSQTPRHGYTF
j_call: TRBJ1-2
v_call: TRBV6-5
cdr3_length: 13
clone_size: -
d_call: -

cdr3_nt: TGTGCCAGCAGCACGGGACAGGGAGAAAAACTGTTTTTT
cdr3_aa: CASSTGQGEKLFF
j_call: TRBJ1-4
v_call: TRBV5-6
cdr3_length: 13
clone_size: -
d_call: TRBD1

cdr3_nt: TGTGCCAGCAGTGAAATAGCGGGAGGGCAAGATACGCAGTATTTT
cdr3_aa: CASSEIAGGQDTQYF
j_call: TRBJ2-3
v_call: TRBV6-4
cdr3_length: 15
clone_size: few
d_call: TRBD2

cdr3_nt: TGTGCCAGCAGCTTGATTACGGGAGCTTACACCGGGGAGCTGTTTTTT
cdr3_aa: CASSLITGAYTGELFF
j_call: TRBJ2-2
v_call: TRBV5-4
cdr3_length: 16
clone_size: -
d_call: -

cdr3_nt: TGCGCCAGCAGCCAAGATTTTGCAAGCGAGCAGTACTTC
cdr3_aa: CASSQDFASEQYF
j_call: TRBJ2-7
v_call: TRBV4-3
cdr3_length: 13
clone_size: -
d_call: -

cdr3_nt: TGCGCCAGCAGCCAAGGGACAGGGCCCTACGAGCAGTACTTC
cdr3_aa: CASSQGTGPYEQYF
j_call: TRBJ2-7
v_call: TRBV4-3
cdr3_length: 14
clone_size: -
d_call: TRBD1

cdr3_nt: TGTGCCAGTAGTATAGGCGGGAGCAGCTCCTACAATGAGCAGTTCTTC
cdr3_aa: CASSIGGSSSYNEQFF
j_call: TRBJ2-1
v_call: TRBV19
cdr3_length: 16
clone_size: once
d_call: TRBD2

cdr3_nt: TGCGCCAGCAGCTTGCGAGGGAATTCGTACGAGCAGTACTTC
cdr3_aa: CASSLRGNSYEQYF
j_call: TRBJ2-7
v_call: TRBV5-1
cdr3_length: 14
clone_size: once
d_call: -

cdr3_nt: TGTGCCAGCAGCTCCTGGACTAGCGGGAGATCGACAGATACGCAGTATTTT
cdr3_aa: CASSSWTSGRSTDTQYF
j_call: TRBJ2-3
v_call: TRBV7-2
cdr3_length: 17
clone_size: -
d_call: TRBD2

cdr3_nt: TGTGCCAGCAGCGACAGGGAGAACACTGAAGCTTTCTTT
cdr3_aa: CASSDRENTEAFF
j_call: TRBJ1-1
v_call: TRBV9
cdr3_length: 13
clone_size: -
d_call: -

cdr3_nt: TGTGCCAGCAGCTTATTTAGCGGGAACGTGAACACCGGGGAGCTGTTTTTT
cdr3_aa: CASSLFSGNVNTGELFF
j_call: TRBJ2-2
v_call: TRBV11-1
cdr3_length: 17
clone_size: -
d_call: TRBD2

cdr3_nt: TGTGCCAGCAGACCACAGAACCAAGGAGGATATGGCTACACCTTC
cdr3_aa: CASRPQNQGGYGYTF
j_call: TRBJ1-2
v_call: TRBV6-5
cdr3_length: 15
clone_size: -
d_call: -

cdr3_nt: TGCAGCGTTGACGGGACAGGGGTGGGGGTTGGGGTCTACGAGCAGTACTTC
cdr3_aa: CSVDGTGVGVGVYEQYF
j_call: TRBJ2-7
v_call: TRBV29-1
cdr3_length: 17
clone_size: -
d_call: TRBD1

cdr3_nt: TGTGCCAGCAGCCCGGGGACCGGGACCCACAATGAGCAGTTCTTC
cdr3_aa: CASSPGTGTHNEQFF
j_call: TRBJ2-1
v_call: TRBV7-3
cdr3_length: 15
clone_size: -
d_call: -

cdr3_nt: TGTGCCATCAGTGTGGGGACTGAAGCTTTCTTT
cdr3_aa: CAISVGTEAFF
j_call: TRBJ1-1
v_call: TRBV10-3
cdr3_length: 11
clone_size: -
d_call: -

cdr3_nt: TGTGCCAGCAGCCGCCCGGGCGGTAAAGGGACTAGCGGGAGGCCCTACGAGCAGTACTTC
cdr3_aa: CASSRPGGKGTSGRPYEQYF
j_call: TRBJ2-7
v_call: TRBV28
cdr3_length: 20
clone_size: -
d_call: TRBD2

cdr3_nt: TGTGCCAGCAGTTTGCGGGACACATTCTACGAGCAGTACTTC
cdr3_aa: CASSLRDTFYEQYF
j_call: TRBJ2-7
v_call: TRBV27
cdr3_length: 14
clone_size: -
d_call: -

cdr3_nt: TGTGCCACCAGCAGCCGGGGGCAAGAGACCCAGTACTTC
cdr3_aa: CATSSRGQETQYF
j_call: TRBJ2-5
v_call: TRBV15
cdr3_length: 13
clone_size: -
d_call: -

cdr3_nt: TGCGCCAGCAGCCAGCGGACTAACCCTCGGGATACGCAGTATTTT
cdr3_aa: CASSQRTNPRDTQYF
j_call: TRBJ2-3
v_call: TRBV4-3
cdr3_length: 15
clone_size: -
d_call: -

cdr3_nt: TGTGCCAGCAGTACACAACTTGAAGCTTTCTTT
cdr3_aa: CASSTQLEAFF
j_call: TRBJ1-1
v_call: TRBV28
cdr3_length: 11
clone_size: -
d_call: -

cdr3_nt: TGTGCCAGCAGCCCTCCTTGGGCAATTGACCGATATAAAGAGACCCAGTACTTC
cdr3_aa: CASSPPWAIDRYKETQYF
j_call: TRBJ2-5
v_call: TRBV7-8
cdr3_length: 18
clone_size: -
d_call: -

cdr3_nt: TGTGCCAGCAGCAGGGAGGACTATGGCTACACCTTC
cdr3_aa: CASSREDYGYTF
j_call: TRBJ1-2
v_call: TRBV7-2
cdr3_length: 12
clone_size: -
d_call: -

cdr3_nt: TGTGCCAGCAGCGCCCCGGGGGACCCCGGGGCCAACGTCCTGACTTTC
cdr3_aa: CASSAPGDPGANVLTF
j_call: TRBJ2-6
v_call: TRBV9
cdr3_length: 16
clone_size: -
d_call: -